Listed below are T cell receptor beta chains from one sample, sequenced in a study of shared clonotypes between healthy human individuals. The method was immunoSEQ multiplex PCR; TCRdb's version includes in-frame clones alone and lacks a portion of them. The data show 2 million to 2.5 million clones, 90% to 96% seen once. Sequenced sample: naive CD4+ T cells sorted from blood. Source of these receptors: a man aged 18 to 29 in good health. Both conserved end residues are part of each CDR3. The order of the fields is V gene, D gene, CDR3 length, J gene, clone size, CDR3 DNA, CDR3 protein. A D gene is named only where the DNA matches it firmly. Only some rows state a clone size, as once, few, many or a class for expanded clones.

TRBV7-6	TRBD2	15	TRBJ2-3	-	TGTGCCAGCAGCACCCCGGGGGGGGCGGCAGATACGCAGTATTTT	CASSTPGGAADTQYF
TRBV28	-	16	TRBJ1-5	-	TGTGCCAGCACCGACATAGGTGAGGCATTGGTGCAGCCCCAGCATTTT	CASTDIGEALVQPQHF
TRBV6-1	-	15	TRBJ1-1	-	TGTGCCAGCACCACAGAACTTCTTATGAACACTGAAGCTTTCTTT	CASTTELLMNTEAFF
TRBV5-4	-	16	TRBJ2-1	-	TGTGCCAGCAGCGACATGACTGGGCTCTCCTACAATGAGCAGTTCTTC	CASSDMTGLSYNEQFF
TRBV29-1	-	13	TRBJ1-2	once	TGCAGCGTTGAGGGAGGGGCGGTCTATGGCTACACCTTC	CSVEGGAVYGYTF
TRBV6-5	-	14	TRBJ1-6	-	TGTGCCAGCAGCACTGGTGACCGGAATTCACCCCTCCACTTT	CASSTGDRNSPLHF
TRBV11-3	-	13	TRBJ2-2	-	TGTGCCAGCAGCGCGGACAGCGCCGGGGAGCTGTTTTTT	CASSADSAGELFF
TRBV30	TRBD1	14	TRBJ1-2	-	TGTGCCTGGAGACTACAGGGGCTTAACTATGGCTACACCTTC	CAWRLQGLNYGYTF
TRBV6-5	TRBD1	15	TRBJ1-2	-	TGTGCCAGCAGTTACGAGGACAGGGGAACATATGGCTACACCTTC	CASSYEDRGTYGYTF
TRBV11-2	-	15	TRBJ2-5	-	TGTGCCAGCAGCCGTGGTCCAGGAGGGCGGGAGACCCAGTACTTC	CASSRGPGGRETQYF
TRBV27	-	15	TRBJ2-7	-	TGTGCCAGCAGTTCCACGGGGGTTGGGTCCTACGAGCAGTACTTC	CASSSTGVGSYEQYF
TRBV2	TRBD1	12	TRBJ2-7	-	TGTGCCCTTGGGACAGGGACCTACGAGCAGTACTTC	CALGTGTYEQYF
TRBV29-1	-	15	TRBJ1-6	-	TGCAGCGTTGCCCGGGGGCAAGTTTCGGATTCACCCCTCCACTTT	CSVARGQVSDSPLHF
TRBV5-1	-	11	TRBJ2-3	-	TGCGCCAGCGGGTTAACAGATACGCAGTATTTT	CASGLTDTQYF
TRBV7-5	-	15	TRBJ2-5	-	TGTGCCAGAAGCTTAGGGGCCGCGGACAGCGAGACCCAGTACTTC	CARSLGAADSETQYF
TRBV2	TRBD2	14	TRBJ2-7	-	TGTGCCAGCAATCCCGGACTAGCGGGTGTCGAGCAGTACTTC	CASNPGLAGVEQYF
TRBV5-1	-	14	TRBJ2-2	-	TGCGCCAGCAGCAGGGACATCACCACCGGGGAGCTGTTTTTT	CASSRDITTGELFF
TRBV18	TRBD1	15	TRBJ2-7	-	TGTGCCAGCTCACCTCCGGACAGGGCTGCCTACGAGCAGTACTTC	CASSPPDRAAYEQYF
TRBV10-3	TRBD1	13	TRBJ2-1	-	TGTGCCAACGGACAGGGGGCTCACAATGAGCAGTTCTTC	CANGQGAHNEQFF
TRBV4-1	TRBD1	14	TRBJ1-2	-	TGCGCCAGCACCAGGGACAGGGGGCAGGCTGGCTACACCTTC	CASTRDRGQAGYTF
TRBV7-9	-	15	TRBJ2-5	-	TGTGCCAGCAGCTTATATACATCCCTCCAAGAGACCCAGTACTTC	CASSLYTSLQETQYF
TRBV11-2	TRBD1	16	TRBJ2-7	-	TGTGCCAGCAGCTCATCCGGGACAGGGCGGTTCCACGAGCAGTACTTC	CASSSSGTGRFHEQYF
TRBV10-1	-	14	TRBJ1-1	once	TGCGCCAGAGGGTGGCCTCAGAGGAAAACTGAAGCTTTCTTT	CARGWPQRKTEAFF
TRBV19	TRBD2	14	TRBJ2-5	-	TGTGCCAGCCTGGACGGGGGGGTGCCCCCGACCCAGTACTTC	CASLDGGVPPTQYF
TRBV28	-	13	TRBJ1-2	once	TGTGCCAGCAGTTTCGGACTCCTGCCCGGCTACACCTTC	CASSFGLLPGYTF
TRBV20-1	-	11	TRBJ1-1	-	TGCAGTGCTCCGGGCAGCACTGAAGCTTTCTTT	CSAPGSTEAFF
TRBV28	-	13	TRBJ1-2	-	TGTGCCAGCAGTTTGATTCCGTCCTATGGCTACACCTTC	CASSLIPSYGYTF
TRBV2	-	11	TRBJ2-1	once	TGTGCCAGCAGCCCCAACAATGAGCAGTTCTTC	CASSPNNEQFF
TRBV5-1	-	14	TRBJ2-3	-	TGCGCCAGCCGCGACCCTAGGGGCACAGATACGCAGTATTTT	CASRDPRGTDTQYF
TRBV2	TRBD1	15	TRBJ1-1	-	TGTGCCAGCAGGGGAGGGACAGGGGTGAACACTGAAGCTTTCTTT	CASRGGTGVNTEAFF
TRBV5-1	TRBD1	14	TRBJ1-1	-	TGCGCCAGCAGCTGGGACAGGGGAACGGCTGAAGCTTTCTTT	CASSWDRGTAEAFF
TRBV2	TRBD2	15	TRBJ2-7	-	TGTGCCAGCAGTGAAAGCGGGGGAAAACACTACGAGCAGTACTTC	CASSESGGKHYEQYF
TRBV7-9	-	14	TRBJ1-5	-	TGTGCCAGCAGCTTAGATTCGGGGAATCAGCCCCAGCATTTT	CASSLDSGNQPQHF
TRBV6-1	-	15	TRBJ1-3	-	TGTGCCAGCAGTGATTGGTCAGGCTCTGGAAACACCATATATTTT	CASSDWSGSGNTIYF
TRBV6-4	-	14	TRBJ1-6	-	TGTGCCAGCAGTGACCGGGACGGAAATTCACCCCCCCACTTT	CASSDRDGNSPPHF
TRBV29-1	TRBD1	14	TRBJ1-1	-	TGCAGCGTTACAACGACAGGGGGGGCCACTGAAGCTTTCTTT	CSVTTTGGATEAFF
TRBV19	-	15	TRBJ2-7	once	TGTGCCAGTAGTGCCTCAGGGATCCGTTCGGGCGAGCAGTACTTC	CASSASGIRSGEQYF